Listed below are T cell receptor beta chains from one sample, sequenced in a study of T cell repertoires in cytomegalovirus infection. Each CDR3 protein gets one entry after TCRdb re-called the reads with MiXCR. Among fewer than 55,000 distinct CDR3 sequences listed, about 20% were seen once. These receptors' targets are unknown. The material was CD8+ T cells from cultured PBMCs, obtained from culture after CMV antigen stimulation. Receptors originate from a human donor in good health (CMV status not recorded). Some clones in this sample may be carry-over from other donors' samples. CDR3s include the opening cysteine and the closing phenylalanine or tryptophan. A D gene is named only where the DNA matches it firmly. Some rows have no size entry. The others give once, few or many, or a class for an expanded clone.

D: .
size: few
V: TRBV5-6
J: TRBJ1-2
CDR3: CASSLIHLAVPQLHYGYTF
DNA: TGTGCCAGCAGCTTAATCCATTTGGCAGTCCCTCAACTTCACTATGGCTACACCTTC

D: .
size: .
V: TRBV12-3/TRBV12-4
J: TRBJ1-1
CDR3: CASALLMNTEAFF
DNA: TGTGCCAGCGCCCTTCTGATGAACACTGAAGCTTTCTTT

D: .
size: few
V: TRBV19
J: TRBJ1-2
CDR3: CASRTESNGYTF
DNA: TGTGCCAGTCGAACAGAAAGCAATGGCTACACCTTC

D: .
size: many
V: TRBV7-2
J: TRBJ2-2
CDR3: CASSAQRNTGELFF
DNA: TGTGCCAGCAGCGCCCAGCGGAACACCGGGGAGCTGTTTTTT

D: TRBD2
size: .
V: TRBV7-9
J: TRBJ2-1
CDR3: CASSSPTGLSNEQFF
DNA: TGTGCCAGCAGCAGCCCAACGGGACTATCGAATGAGCAGTTCTTC

D: .
size: .
V: TRBV28
J: TRBJ2-7
CDR3: CASSLLIKGPITYEQYF
DNA: TGTGCCAGCAGTTTGCTGATCAAGGGGCCTATAACCTACGAGCAGTACTTC

D: .
size: few
V: TRBV11-2
J: TRBJ2-5
CDR3: CASSLARVQETQYF
DNA: TGTGCCAGCAGCTTAGCCCGGGTCCAAGAGACCCAGTACTTC

D: .
size: .
V: TRBV4-1
J: TRBJ1-1
CDR3: CASSQDQGFLNTEAFF
DNA: TGCGCCAGCAGCCAAGATCAAGGCTTCTTGAACACTGAAGCTTTCTTT

D: .
size: .
V: TRBV6-2/TRBV6-3
J: TRBJ1-1
CDR3: CASRPPQGNTEAFF
DNA: TGTGCCAGCAGACCCCCACAGGGGAACACTGAAGCTTTCTTT

D: .
size: few
V: TRBV6-6
J: TRBJ1-2
CDR3: CASSYSIGETNYGYTF
DNA: TGTGCCAGCAGTTACTCGATCGGGGAGACTAACTATGGCTACACCTTC

D: .
size: .
V: TRBV7-8
J: TRBJ2-7
CDR3: CASSFSTPASYEQYF
DNA: TGTGCCAGCAGCTTTAGCACGCCGGCAAGCTACGAGCAGTACTTC

D: .
size: .
V: TRBV9
J: TRBJ2-6
CDR3: CASSVEGDSGANVLTF
DNA: TGTGCCAGCAGCGTAGAGGGGGACTCTGGGGCCAACGTCCTGACTTTC

D: TRBD1
size: few
V: TRBV6-2/TRBV6-3
J: TRBJ1-1
CDR3: CASIEDRTEAFF
DNA: TGTGCCAGCATCGAGGACAGGACTGAAGCTTTCTTT

D: TRBD1
size: few
V: TRBV12-3/TRBV12-4
J: TRBJ2-7
CDR3: CASSTASIGQGSYEQYF
DNA: TGTGCCAGCAGTACCGCCTCGATCGGACAGGGATCTTACGAGCAGTACTTC

D: .
size: .
V: TRBV7-9
J: TRBJ2-5
CDR3: CASRPGDGETQYF
DNA: TGTGCCAGCAGACCCGGAGATGGCGAGACCCAGTACTTC

D: .
size: .
V: TRBV5-1
J: TRBJ2-7
CDR3: CASSPGNLEQYF
DNA: TGCGCCAGCAGCCCGGGTAACCTCGAGCAGTACTTC

D: .
size: few
V: TRBV28
J: TRBJ1-1
CDR3: CASSFGGAAMNTEAFF
DNA: TGTGCCAGCAGTTTCGGCGGGGCAGCGATGAACACTGAAGCTTTCTTT

D: .
size: few
V: TRBV7-8
J: TRBJ2-1
CDR3: CASSLAQGGDNEQFF
DNA: TGTGCCAGCAGCTTAGCGCAGGGGGGGGACAATGAGCAGTTCTTC

D: TRBD2
size: few
V: TRBV7-2
J: TRBJ2-7
CDR3: CASSPGAGLAGDEQYF
DNA: TGTGCCAGCAGCCCCGGGGCCGGACTAGCGGGGGACGAGCAGTACTTC

D: .
size: few
V: TRBV6-5
J: TRBJ1-2
CDR3: CASSGIGDYGYTF
DNA: TGTGCCAGCAGTGGAATTGGGGACTATGGCTACACCTTC

D: TRBD2
size: .
V: TRBV12-3/TRBV12-4
J: TRBJ2-5
CDR3: CASSESGAQYF
DNA: TGTGCCAGCAGCGAGAGCGGGGCCCAGTACTTC

D: TRBD1
size: .
V: TRBV4-1
J: TRBJ2-7
CDR3: CASSQTRDSDHEQYF
DNA: TGCGCCAGCAGCCAGACCCGGGACAGTGACCACGAGCAGTACTTC

D: TRBD2
size: .
V: TRBV7-2
J: TRBJ2-5
CDR3: CASSPPWTSGGPFQETQYF
DNA: TGTGCCAGCAGCCCGCCCTGGACTAGCGGGGGCCCCTTCCAAGAGACCCAGTACTTC

D: TRBD1
size: many
V: TRBV7-8
J: TRBJ1-5
CDR3: CASSRPGTVNQPQHF
DNA: TGTGCCAGCAGCCGTCCCGGGACAGTGAATCAGCCCCAGCATTTT

D: .
size: few
V: TRBV7-2
J: TRBJ1-1
CDR3: CASSTGTKAFF
DNA: TGTGCCAGCAGCACCGGGACAAAAGCTTTCTTT

D: TRBD2
size: .
V: TRBV7-6
J: TRBJ2-1
CDR3: CASSLPGGLGNNEQFF
DNA: TGTGCCAGCAGCCTCCCAGGAGGACTAGGGAACAATGAGCAGTTCTTC

D: .
size: few
V: TRBV7-2
J: TRBJ1-6
CDR3: CASSLGRGASPLHF
DNA: TGTGCCAGCAGCTTAGGCAGGGGAGCTTCACCCCTCCACTTT

D: .
size: .
V: TRBV7-8
J: TRBJ2-1
CDR3: CASTFRGGSYNEQFF
DNA: TGTGCCAGCACCTTCCGAGGGGGTTCCTACAATGAGCAGTTCTTC

D: TRBD2
size: .
V: TRBV6-2/TRBV6-3
J: TRBJ2-7
CDR3: CASSIPPGGEDSYEQYF
DNA: TGTGCCAGCAGCATCCCCCCCGGGGGGGAAGACTCCTACGAGCAGTACTTC

D: .
size: few
V: TRBV7-8
J: TRBJ1-3
CDR3: CASSLVVPASSGNTIYF
DNA: TGTGCCAGCAGCTTAGTTGTGCCGGCAAGCTCTGGAAACACCATATATTTT

D: .
size: many
V: TRBV7-6
J: TRBJ2-2
CDR3: CASSVTNTGELFF
DNA: TGTGCCAGCAGCGTCACTAACACCGGGGAGCTGTTTTTT

D: .
size: few
V: TRBV7-2
J: TRBJ2-5
CDR3: CASGHLGETQYF
DNA: TGTGCCAGCGGGCATTTAGGAGAGACCCAGTACTTC

D: .
size: .
V: TRBV28
J: TRBJ2-1
CDR3: CASSGGGGNEQFF
DNA: TGTGCCAGCAGCGGAGGAGGTGGCAATGAGCAGTTCTTC

D: .
size: few
V: TRBV29-1
J: TRBJ1-2
CDR3: CSAGRSGGGYGYTF
DNA: TGCAGCGCCGGCCGGAGCGGAGGAGGCTATGGCTACACCTTC

D: .
size: .
V: TRBV7-9
J: TRBJ1-5
CDR3: CASSLEEDQPQHF
DNA: TGTGCCAGCAGCTTAGAAGAGGATCAGCCCCAGCATTTT

D: .
size: .
V: TRBV12-3/TRBV12-4
J: TRBJ1-5
CDR3: CASSITGRGGQPQHF
DNA: TGTGCCAGCAGCATCACAGGGAGGGGAGGGCAGCCCCAGCATTTT

D: TRBD1
size: few
V: TRBV7-9
J: TRBJ1-2
CDR3: CASSLTGVGYTF
DNA: TGTGCCAGCAGCTTAACAGGGGTTGGCTACACCTTC

D: .
size: .
V: TRBV20-1
J: TRBJ2-2
CDR3: CSAFRETGELFF
DNA: TGCAGTGCTTTCAGGGAGACCGGGGAGCTGTTTTTT

D: .
size: .
V: TRBV12-3/TRBV12-4
J: TRBJ2-1
CDR3: CASSLTGNEQFF
DNA: TGTGCCAGCAGCCTTACAGGGAATGAGCAGTTCTTC

D: TRBD1
size: .
V: TRBV7-6
J: TRBJ2-1
CDR3: CASSLGQGVIYEQFF
DNA: TGTGCCAGCAGCCTGGGACAGGGTGTTATCTATGAGCAGTTCTTC